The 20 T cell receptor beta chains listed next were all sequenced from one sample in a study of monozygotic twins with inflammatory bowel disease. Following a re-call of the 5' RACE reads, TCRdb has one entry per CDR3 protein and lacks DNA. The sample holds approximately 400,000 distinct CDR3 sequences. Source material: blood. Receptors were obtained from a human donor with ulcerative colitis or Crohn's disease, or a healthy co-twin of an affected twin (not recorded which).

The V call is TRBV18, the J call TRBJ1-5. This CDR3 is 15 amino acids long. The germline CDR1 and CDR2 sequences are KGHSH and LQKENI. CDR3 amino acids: CASSPQGQANQPQHF.

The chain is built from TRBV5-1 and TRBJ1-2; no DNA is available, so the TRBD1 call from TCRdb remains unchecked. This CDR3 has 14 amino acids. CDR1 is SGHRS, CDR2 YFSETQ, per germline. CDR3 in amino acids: CASSGDRGRGGYTF.

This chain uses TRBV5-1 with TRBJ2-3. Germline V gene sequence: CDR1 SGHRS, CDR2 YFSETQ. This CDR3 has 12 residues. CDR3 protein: CASSVRPDTQYF.

The CDR3 spells CASSSATNEQFF. This chain connects TRBV7-3 to TRBJ2-1. Germline assignment: CDR1 SGHTA and CDR2 FQGTGA. This CDR3 is 12 amino acids long.

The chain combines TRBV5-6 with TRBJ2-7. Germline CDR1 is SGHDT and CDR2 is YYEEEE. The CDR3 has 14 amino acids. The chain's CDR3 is CASSLGVIPYEQYF.

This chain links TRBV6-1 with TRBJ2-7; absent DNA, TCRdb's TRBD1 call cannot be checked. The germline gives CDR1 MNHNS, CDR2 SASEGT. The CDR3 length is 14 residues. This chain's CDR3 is CASSTGQLVYEQYF.

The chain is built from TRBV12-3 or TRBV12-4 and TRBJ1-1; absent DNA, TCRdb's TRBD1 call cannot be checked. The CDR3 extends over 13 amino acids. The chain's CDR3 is CASSHRGGSEAFF.

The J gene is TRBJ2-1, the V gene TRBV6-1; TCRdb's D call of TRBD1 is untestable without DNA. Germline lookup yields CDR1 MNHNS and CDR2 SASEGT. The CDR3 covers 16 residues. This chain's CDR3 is CASSPGRTGYLNEQFF.

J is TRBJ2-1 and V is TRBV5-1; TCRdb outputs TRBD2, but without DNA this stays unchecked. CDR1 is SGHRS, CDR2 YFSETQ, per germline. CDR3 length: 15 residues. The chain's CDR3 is CASSPGLAANNEQFF.

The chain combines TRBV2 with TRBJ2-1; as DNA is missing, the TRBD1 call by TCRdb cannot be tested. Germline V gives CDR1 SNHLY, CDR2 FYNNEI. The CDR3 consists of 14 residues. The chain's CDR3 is CASTRGGPIDEQFF.

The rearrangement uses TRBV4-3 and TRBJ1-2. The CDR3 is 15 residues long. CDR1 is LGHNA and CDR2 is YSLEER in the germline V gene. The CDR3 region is CASTRRAGQHYGYTF.

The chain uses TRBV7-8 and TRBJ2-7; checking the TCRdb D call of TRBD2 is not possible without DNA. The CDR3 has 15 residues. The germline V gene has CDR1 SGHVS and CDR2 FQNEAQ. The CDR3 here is CASRPGLAGVYEQYF.

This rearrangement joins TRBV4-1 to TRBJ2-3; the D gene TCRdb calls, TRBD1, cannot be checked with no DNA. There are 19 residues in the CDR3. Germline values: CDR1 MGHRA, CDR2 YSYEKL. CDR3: CASSRDPGQEGFSTDTQYF.

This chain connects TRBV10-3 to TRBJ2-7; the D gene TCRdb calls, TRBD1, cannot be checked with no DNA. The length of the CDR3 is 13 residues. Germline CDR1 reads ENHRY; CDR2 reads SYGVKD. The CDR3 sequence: CASPAGQSYEQYF.

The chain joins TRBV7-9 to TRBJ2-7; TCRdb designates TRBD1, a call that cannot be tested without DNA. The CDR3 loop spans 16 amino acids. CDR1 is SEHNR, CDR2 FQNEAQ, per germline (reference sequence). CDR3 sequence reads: CASSAPGWDRPYEQYF.

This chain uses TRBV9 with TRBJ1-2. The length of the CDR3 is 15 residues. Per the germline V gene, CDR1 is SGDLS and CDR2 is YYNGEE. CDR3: CASSVGPELVYGYTF. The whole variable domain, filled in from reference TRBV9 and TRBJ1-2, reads DSGVTQTPKHLITATGQRVTLRCSPRSGDLSVYWYQQSLDQGLQFLIQYYNGEERAKGNILERFSAQQFPDLHSELNLSSLELGDSALYFCASSVGPELVYGYTFGSGTRLTVV.

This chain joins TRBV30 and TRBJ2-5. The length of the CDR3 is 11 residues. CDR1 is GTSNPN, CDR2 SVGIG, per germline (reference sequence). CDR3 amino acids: CAWSVESGQYF.

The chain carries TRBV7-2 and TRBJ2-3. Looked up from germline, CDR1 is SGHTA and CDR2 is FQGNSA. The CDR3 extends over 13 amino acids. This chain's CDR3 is CATRPRMTDTQYF. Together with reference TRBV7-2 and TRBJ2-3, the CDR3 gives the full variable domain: GAGVSQSPSNKVTEKGKDVELRCDPISGHTALYWYRQSLGQGLEFLIYFQGNSAPDKSGLPSDRFSAERTGGSVSTLTIQRTQQEDSAVYLCATRPRMTDTQYFGPGTRLTVL.

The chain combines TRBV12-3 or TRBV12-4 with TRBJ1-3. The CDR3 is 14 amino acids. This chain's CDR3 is CASLLPHSGNTIYF.

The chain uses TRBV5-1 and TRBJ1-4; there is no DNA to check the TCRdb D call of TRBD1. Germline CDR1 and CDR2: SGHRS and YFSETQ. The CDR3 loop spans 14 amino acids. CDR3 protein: CASSLVGGDEKLFF.